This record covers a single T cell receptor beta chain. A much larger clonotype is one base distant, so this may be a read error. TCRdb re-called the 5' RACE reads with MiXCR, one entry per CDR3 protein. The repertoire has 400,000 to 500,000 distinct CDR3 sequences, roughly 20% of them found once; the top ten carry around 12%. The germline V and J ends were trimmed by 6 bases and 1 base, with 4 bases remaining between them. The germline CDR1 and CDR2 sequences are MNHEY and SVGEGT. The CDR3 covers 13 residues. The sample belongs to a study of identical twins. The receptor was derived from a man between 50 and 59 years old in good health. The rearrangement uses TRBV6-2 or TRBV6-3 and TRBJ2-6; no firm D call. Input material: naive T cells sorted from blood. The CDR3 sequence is CASRASGANVLTF. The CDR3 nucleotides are TGTGCCAGCAGGGCATCTGGGGCCAACGTCCTGACTTTC.